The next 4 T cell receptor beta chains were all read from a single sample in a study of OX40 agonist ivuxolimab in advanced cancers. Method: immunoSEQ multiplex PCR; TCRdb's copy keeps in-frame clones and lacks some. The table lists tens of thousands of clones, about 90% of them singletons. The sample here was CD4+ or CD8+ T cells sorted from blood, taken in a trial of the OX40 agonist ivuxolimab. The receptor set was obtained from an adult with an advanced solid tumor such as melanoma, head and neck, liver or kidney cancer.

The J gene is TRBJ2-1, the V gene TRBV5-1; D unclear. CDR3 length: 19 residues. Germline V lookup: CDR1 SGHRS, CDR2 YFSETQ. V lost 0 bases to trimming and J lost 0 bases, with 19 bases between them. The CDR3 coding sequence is TGCGCCAGCAGCTTGGTACCAGCGAACCCCTTGAGCTCCTACAATGAGCAGTTCTTC. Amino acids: CASSLVPANPLSSYNEQFF. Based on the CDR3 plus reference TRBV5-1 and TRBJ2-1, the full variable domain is KAGVTQTPRYLIKTRGQQVTLSCSPISGHRSVSWYQQTPGQGLQFLFEYFSETQRNKGNFPGRFSGRQFSNSRSEMNVSTLELGDSALYLCASSLVPANPLSSYNEQFFGPGTRLTVL.

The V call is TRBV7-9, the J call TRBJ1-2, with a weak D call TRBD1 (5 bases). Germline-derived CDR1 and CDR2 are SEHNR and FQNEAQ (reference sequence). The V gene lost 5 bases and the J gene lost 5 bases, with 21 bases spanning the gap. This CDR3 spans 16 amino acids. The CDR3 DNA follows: TGTGCCAGCAGCCAACAGGACTATCATCTAGCGTATGGCTACACCTTC. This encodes CASSQQDYHLAYGYTF.

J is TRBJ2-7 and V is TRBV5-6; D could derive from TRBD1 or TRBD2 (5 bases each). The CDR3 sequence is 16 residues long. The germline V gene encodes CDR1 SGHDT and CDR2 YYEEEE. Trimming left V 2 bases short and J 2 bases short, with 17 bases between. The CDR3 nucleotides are TGTGCCAGCAGCTTTCCCAGGGACCCCTCTCCCTACGAGCAGTACTTC. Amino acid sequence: CASSFPRDPSPYEQYF.

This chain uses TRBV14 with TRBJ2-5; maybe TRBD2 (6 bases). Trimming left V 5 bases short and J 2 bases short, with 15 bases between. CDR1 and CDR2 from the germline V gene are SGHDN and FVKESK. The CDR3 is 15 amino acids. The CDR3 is CASSYTTGAQETQYF. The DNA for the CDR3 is TGTGCCAGCAGCTATACTACGGGAGCTCAAGAGACCCAGTACTTC.